This T cell receptor (beta chain) was sequenced in a study of shared clonotypes between healthy human individuals. The CDR3 spans 15 residues. J was trimmed by 4 bases and V by 6 bases; bases with no gene match: 5. Germline CDR1 reads LNHDA; CDR2 reads SQIVND (reference sequence). Assay used: immunoSEQ multiplex PCR; TCRdb lists only in-frame clones, some missing. The sample contains some 2,100,000 clones, 90% to 96% of which appear only once. The chain couples TRBV19 to TRBJ2-3; 12 bases agree with TRBD1. The sequenced sample was naive CD4+ T cells sorted from blood. Subset given: CD45RA+ positively selected. The TCR originated in a man younger than 35 in good health. CDR3 sequence reads: CASSMGQGAADTQYF. In nucleotides, the CDR3 is TGTGCCAGTAGCATGGGACAGGGGGCGGCAGATACGCAGTATTTT.